The table lists the clone carrying this T cell receptor beta chain with many counts. Its specificity is unknown. RNA transcripts served as the template for amplifying TCR beta CDR3 regions. In the first-round RT-PCR of the TCR CDR3, the HTBI primer set was used. TCRdb re-analysed the multiplex PCR reads in MiXCR, keeping a single row per CDR3 protein. Here the sample spans roughly 700,000 distinct CDR3 sequences, less than 15% being singletons. The data are from a study of T cells in Graves' hyperthyroidism and ophthalmopathy. Study details: The authors collected peripheral blood at initial diagnosis, before any treatment.

General study findings and limits: Median prediction lead before ophthalmopathy onset was about 6.7 months with the model. Separating ophthalmopathy from stable hyperthyroidism was achieved by a 13 V-J model. Blood also held most thyroid clonotypes expanded beyond 0.001.

The V end lost 5 bases, the J end lost 3 bases, and 16 bases lay between the germline ends. Germline values: CDR1 DFQATT, CDR2 SNEGSKA (reference sequence). The CDR3 contains 15 residues. The sample consisted of blood. The receptor comes from a woman younger than 30 with Graves' hyperthyroidism. The chain couples TRBV20-1 to TRBJ1-4; D not certain. This CDR3 is CSASTRRISNEKLFF. The CDR3 DNA sequence: TGCAGTGCTTCTACGCGACGGATCTCTAATGAAAAACTGTTTTTT.